This record looks at one T cell receptor beta chain sequence and its context. Its antigen is not identified. The CDR3 is 13 residues long. V gave up 11 bases and J gave up 3 bases, with 16 bases separating them. The V gene's germline CDR1 is SGHTA and CDR2 FQGTGA. TCRdb's table, derived via immunoSEQ multiplex PCR, lists solely in-frame clones and lacks some. The data show about 140,000 clones, around 93% seen once. The record originates from a study of T cell responses to AZD1222 COVID-19 vaccine. Second-dose intervals of approximately 4 or approximately 12 weeks were pooled. The study, taken as a whole, reports: Among vaccine-associated CD4 TCRs, coverage spanned spike, with dominance at 160-218 and 743-854.

The chain carries TRBV7-3 and TRBJ1-1, with D tentatively TRBD1 (5 bases). Specimen: peripheral blood, collected 28 days after the second AZD1222 dose. This receptor was identified in an adult who received the AZD1222 COVID-19 vaccine. CDR3 coding DNA: TGTGCCGCAGGAGAGGGGTTAGACACTGAAGCTTTCTTT. Its translation is CAAGEGLDTEAFF.